This T cell receptor beta chain came from a study of cytomegalovirus exposure and HLA in healthy donors. Between the trimmed V and J ends, which lost 7 bases and 10 bases, there was a span of 19 bases. The V gene's germline CDR1 is LNHDA and CDR2 SQIVND (reference sequence). There are 13 residues in the CDR3. Regarding this clone: Antigen unknown.

The study ran its PCR with 60 Vbeta and 13 Jbeta primers. Profiled with immunoSEQ multiplex PCR; TCRdb holds only in-frame clones, not every one. The sample has 160,000 or so clones; the top ten hold about 2.2%. Study results and limitations: Reports indicated that the classifier achieved high specificity and sensitivity in diagnosing cytomegalovirus status.

The rearrangement joins TRBV19 to TRBJ1-1; a possible D gene is TRBD1 (5 bases). The TCR was taken from a young man in good health and CMV-seronegative. Material for sequencing was PBMCs. The CDR3, as DNA: TGTGCCAGTATCCCTACGCCCGCCCAGGGAGCTTTCTTT. Its translation is CASIPTPAQGAFF.